These 8 T cell receptor beta chains came from one sample sequenced in a study of T cells expressing NK-cell markers. TCRdb reprocessed the 5' RACE reads and reports one entry per CDR3 protein, with no DNA. This table holds about 300,000 distinct CDR3 sequences. The sequencing sample was made of blood T cells: a sorted CD56 or NKG2C T cell subset, CD4+ or CD8+ T cells, or bulk PBMC T cells (not recorded which). The receptors here all came from a woman between 18 and 69 years old in good health.

This CDR3 reads CASSYSTGNQPQHF. V and J are TRBV6-5 and TRBJ1-5. This CDR3 contains 14 residues. CDR1 is MNHEY, CDR2 SVGAGI, per germline.

The chain's CDR3 is CASSPRGGTDTQYF. The chain joins TRBV5-4 to TRBJ2-3; TCRdb picks TRBD1, but there is no DNA to check that call. Germline values: CDR1 SGHNT, CDR2 YYREEE (reference sequence). This CDR3 has 14 residues.

V usage is TRBV7-2 and J usage is TRBJ2-7; TCRdb selects TRBD1, and the lack of DNA leaves this call unchecked. The germline CDR1 and CDR2 sequences are SGHTA and FQGNSA. The CDR3 totals 16 residues. The CDR3 sequence: CASSPMGRDGHYEQYF.

The gene calls are TRBV10-3 and TRBJ2-2; there is no DNA to check the TCRdb D call of TRBD1. Germline V gene sequence: CDR1 ENHRY, CDR2 SYGVKD. This CDR3 has 14 residues. This CDR3 reads CAIKRQGNTGELFF.

The CDR3 loop reads CSAGQEETQYF. The J gene is TRBJ2-5, the V gene TRBV29-1; TCRdb lists TRBD1, though no DNA is available to test this call. This CDR3 spans 11 amino acids. From germline, CDR1 is SQVTM and CDR2 ANQGSEA.

This rearrangement joins TRBV24-1 to TRBJ2-3; TCRdb selects TRBD2, and the lack of DNA leaves this call unchecked. Germline CDR1 KGHDR, CDR2 SFDVKD. The CDR3 is 16 residues long. The CDR3 loop reads CATSDPGTSVADTQYF.

The J gene is TRBJ1-2, the V gene TRBV5-1; TCRdb's D call, TRBD1, is unchecked because there is no DNA. The CDR3 has 15 amino acids. CDR1 and CDR2 (germline): SGHRS, YFSETQ. The CDR3 protein is CASSTGQGADYGYTF.

The gene calls are TRBV6-1 and TRBJ1-2; TCRdb calls TRBD1, which cannot be checked without DNA. The length of the CDR3 is 15 residues. Germline-derived CDR1 and CDR2 are MNHNS and SASEGT. The CDR3 is CASSPRGQRTYGYTF.